This T cell receptor (beta chain) was sequenced during a study of STAT3 mutations in large granular lymphocyte leukemia. Study as a whole: Canonical activating STAT3 mutations were detected in roughly half of the longitudinally sequenced T-LGLL patients. Over half of T-LGLL patients had one or more immunosuppressive regimens. Study-level findings and limits: In several patients, dominant TCR clone burden exceeded STAT3 mutant burden, suggesting STAT3 mutation arose secondarily. Every T-cell large granular lymphocyte leukemia patient had at least one immunodominant TCR beta clonotype. Treatment regimens differed across patients between samplings.

Regarding this clone: The target antigen is unknown.

CDR1 is SGHAT, CDR2 FQDESV, per germline (reference sequence). V lost 8 bases and J 10 bases, leaving 12 bases between the germline ends. The CDR3 is 11 residues long. Only in-frame clones appear in the TCRdb table, and some are missing; sequencing was by immunoSEQ multiplex PCR. The sample includes roughly 30,000 clones, about three quarters of them seen just once. The chain couples TRBV11-1 to TRBJ2-1; D is perhaps TRBD1 or TRBD2 (5 bases each). The source of this sequence is a woman in her fifties or sixties with T-cell large granular lymphocyte leukemia. Some clones in this sample may be carry-over from other donors' samples. Sequencing input: peripheral blood mononuclear cells. The CDR3 coding sequence is TGTGCCAGCCGAGAGTGGGGGGAGCAGTTCTTC. This gives the protein CASREWGEQFF.